The rows below give T cell receptor beta chains drawn from one sample of a study of cytomegalovirus exposure and HLA in healthy donors. The method was immunoSEQ multiplex PCR; TCRdb's version includes in-frame clones alone and lacks a portion of them. The sample lists about 140,000 clones; approximately 79% were seen once. The material sequenced was PBMCs. These receptors all stem from a female donor in good health and CMV-seronegative. CDR3s include the opening cysteine and the closing phenylalanine or tryptophan. The listing skips clone size in some rows; elsewhere it reads once, few, many or a size class.

V gene	J gene	clone size	CDR3 protein
TRBV23-1	TRBJ1-5	NA	CASSQSGQPQHF
TRBV13	TRBJ2-1	once	CASSFGDRVYNEQFF
TRBV6-5	TRBJ1-1	NA	CASSYGGATEAFF
TRBV25-1	TRBJ2-3	NA	CASSEQGGRSDTQYF
TRBV30	TRBJ1-4	NA	CAWSPRRRTNEKLFF
TRBV30	TRBJ1-2	NA	CAVDRGGYTF
TRBV28	TRBJ2-1	NA	CASRQVGNEQFF
TRBV4-1	TRBJ2-3	NA	CASSQGAGANTDTQYF
TRBV6-5	TRBJ1-1	NA	CASSYGKEAFF
TRBV9	TRBJ2-7	NA	CASSVQTGGPYEQYF
TRBV28	TRBJ2-7	NA	CASSRTGGTDLYEQYF
TRBV5-6	TRBJ1-3	NA	CASSFAGSGNTIYF
TRBV7-9	TRBJ2-2	NA	CASSFSGTGNTGELFF
TRBV7-9	TRBJ1-4	NA	CASSPKWEQNEKLFF
TRBV28	TRBJ1-3	NA	CASSLAGASSGNTIYF
TRBV29-1	TRBJ1-2	NA	CSVGGGHRDDGYTF
TRBV6-5	TRBJ2-5	NA	CASSSLVAEHQETQYF
TRBV28	TRBJ2-7	NA	CASSSPLTGTGLYEQYF
TRBV6-5	TRBJ1-1	few	CASNTGQGISFF
TRBV2	TRBJ1-3	NA	CASSGGVSGNTIYF
TRBV6-1	TRBJ1-2	NA	CASSEKLYGYTF
TRBV6-1	TRBJ2-2	NA	CASSDSGELFF
TRBV11-2	TRBJ1-1	once	CASSHMLELGMGNTEAFF
TRBV5-1	TRBJ1-1	once	CASSLGQGYTEAFF
TRBV6-5	TRBJ2-7	NA	CASSWKPSAYEQYF
TRBV5-4	TRBJ1-1	NA	CASWGGVNTEAFF
TRBV10-3	TRBJ1-5	NA	CATSSREGQPQHF
TRBV5-6	TRBJ1-2	NA	CASSTGTAYGYTF
TRBV15	TRBJ2-2	NA	CATSRERTSGSWGELFF
TRBV19	TRBJ1-5	NA	CASSRQGASNQPQHF
TRBV5-1	TRBJ2-3	NA	CASSLQGESTQYF
TRBV2	TRBJ2-7	NA	CASGSEALTYEQYF
TRBV5-4	TRBJ2-3	NA	CASSLSGGTDTQYF
TRBV5-6	TRBJ1-4	NA	CASQGILNEKLFF
TRBV19	TRBJ1-1	few	CASTREWKAFF
TRBV25-1	TRBJ2-7	NA	CASSSGRFEQYF
TRBV27	TRBJ2-5	NA	CASSPRGDGEEETQYF
TRBV13	TRBJ1-2	NA	CASSPSGTRYGYTF
TRBV19	TRBJ2-6	NA	CASSIVTGVDNVLTF
TRBV2	TRBJ1-2	NA	CASSDQGTGGANGYTF
TRBV7-9	TRBJ1-1	NA	CASSFGDRSLGTEAFF
TRBV9	TRBJ1-5	NA	CASSVTGERQPQHF
TRBV28	TRBJ2-5	NA	CASSLVGSGTYF
TRBV28	TRBJ1-1	NA	CASSLRQGRTEAFF
TRBV6-5	TRBJ1-3	few	CASKKGGGNTIYF
TRBV29-1	TRBJ2-7	NA	CSVVGGEQYF
TRBV18	TRBJ2-7	NA	CASSQIRLGLRSEQYF
TRBV25-1	TRBJ2-2	NA	CASSEWRGRDTGELFF
TRBV11-2	TRBJ2-1	NA	CASSMGLAGGIGEQFF
TRBV10-3	TRBJ2-3	NA	CAISTGQGRADTQYF
TRBV9	TRBJ2-3	NA	CASRGGTGDTQYF